Shown below are 19 T cell receptor beta chains from a single sample sequenced in a study of OX40 agonist ivuxolimab in advanced cancers. Profiling relied on immunoSEQ multiplex PCR, and the TCRdb table lists in-frame clones only, not all of them. The repertoire consists of about 85,000 clones, with about nine tenths occurring once and the leading ten covering 0.32%. The sequencing here drew on CD4+ or CD8+ T cells sorted from blood, taken in a trial of the OX40 agonist ivuxolimab. Receptors were obtained from an adult with an advanced solid tumor such as melanoma, head and neck, liver or kidney cancer.

The chain uses TRBV9 and TRBJ1-1; 9 bases line up with TRBD1. V dropped 4 bases and J dropped 2; count of bases not matched to a gene: 3. There are 14 residues in the CDR3. Germline assignment: CDR1 SGDLS and CDR2 YYNGEE. CDR3 DNA: TGTGCCAGCAGCCTGGGACAGGGAAACACTGAAGCTTTCTTT. Translation: CASSLGQGNTEAFF.

The chain couples TRBV28 to TRBJ1-2, with D perhaps TRBD1 (5 bases). With 2 bases removed from V and 8 bases from J, the gap between germline ends came to 9 bases. Germline CDR1 MDHEN, CDR2 SYDVKM. There are 12 residues in the CDR3. Here the CDR3 DNA reads TGTGCCAGCAGTTTAGGGACGGGGGGCTACACCTTC. It yields the protein CASSLGTGGYTF.

V and J are TRBV5-1 and TRBJ2-7; TRBD2 matches 13 bases. The J segment lost 5 bases and the V segment lost 4 bases, leaving 6 bases of the junction unmatched. The CDR3 loop spans 15 amino acids. Germline V CDR1 and CDR2: SGHRS, YFSETQ. The CDR3, as DNA: TGCGCCAGCAGCGGGGGGACTAGCGGGATCCACGAGCAGTACTTC. It translates to CASSGGTSGIHEQYF.

The chain has TRBV6-5 and TRBJ1-5, with D unresolved. V gave up 0 bases and J gave up 4 bases, with 4 bases separating them. The germline CDR1 and CDR2 sequences are MNHEY and SVGAGI. The length of the CDR3 is 13 residues. This chain's CDR3 is CASSYSRNQPQHF. The DNA of the CDR3 is TGTGCCAGCAGTTACTCGAGAAATCAGCCCCAGCATTTT.

This clone was seen a single time. The chain joins TRBV30 to TRBJ1-2; 9 positions agree with TRBD1. This CDR3 region has 13 residues. V lost 3 bases, J lost 6 bases, and 5 bases stayed unmatched. Looked up from germline, CDR1 is GTSNPN and CDR2 is SVGIG (reference sequence). The CDR3 nucleotides read TGTGCCTGGAGCCCGGACAGGGGAAATGGCTACACCTTC. It codes for CAWSPDRGNGYTF.

The genes are TRBV19 and TRBJ2-2, with D uncertain. Germline CDR1 is LNHDA and CDR2 is SQIVND (reference sequence). V shed 7 bases and J shed 1 base, with 10 bases lying between them. The CDR3 loop spans 14 amino acids. The CDR3 is CASKNSLNTGELFF. CDR3 nucleotide sequence: TGTGCCAGTAAAAACAGCTTGAACACCGGGGAGCTGTTTTTT.

V gene TRBV28 combines with J gene TRBJ2-1; 7 bases fit TRBD2. Germline lookup yields CDR1 MDHEN and CDR2 SYDVKM. The CDR3 contains 16 residues. V dropped 4 bases and J dropped 4; count of bases not matched to a gene: 10. The CDR3 loop is CASSSPGRGGYNEQFF. For the CDR3, the DNA is TGTGCCAGCAGTTCCCCGGGACGCGGGGGATACAATGAGCAGTTCTTC. The full variable domain, rest sourced from reference TRBV28 and TRBJ2-1, is DVKVTQSSRYLVKRTGEKVFLECVQDMDHENMFWYRQDPGLGLRLIYFSYDVKMKEKGDIPEGYSVSREKKERFSLILESASTNQTSMYLCASSSPGRGGYNEQFFGPGTRLTVL.

The chain has TRBV10-2 and TRBJ1-1; D is uncertain. CDR1 is WSHSY and CDR2 is SAAADI in the germline V gene. V dropped 6 bases and J dropped 8 bases, with 10 bases sitting between them. The length of the CDR3 is 11 residues. DNA for the CDR3: TGCGCCAGCAGGGACTACCGCGAAGCTTTCTTT. Protein product: CASRDYREAFF.

On this clone itself: One end of the junction fails to match germline, which may point to a read error. Other DNA sequences of this sample code for an identical CDR3. The CDR3 protein is CASSYFPGVGADTQYF. The CDR3 DNA reads as TGCGCCAGCAGTTACTTCCCCGGGGTGGGGGCAGATACGCAGTATTTT. The J gene is TRBJ2-3, the V gene TRBV6-5; the D gene could be TRBD1 or TRBD2 (5 bases each). The CDR3 contains 16 residues. From germline, CDR1 is MNHEY and CDR2 SVGAGI.

This chain uses TRBV20-1 with TRBJ1-1, with D possibly TRBD1 on 5 matching bases. Looked up from germline, CDR1 is DFQATT and CDR2 is SNEGSKA (reference sequence). The V end was cut by 6 bases, the J end by 11 bases, with 16 bases between. The CDR3 has 11 amino acids. The CDR3, as DNA: TGCAGTGCCTCGAGGGGACCTGGGGCTTTCTTT. Translating gives CSASRGPGAFF.

There are a few counts of this clone. The V gene is TRBV18, the J gene TRBJ2-7; 8 bases are shared with TRBD1. V shed 2 bases, J shed 3 bases, and the junction held 6 bases outside the gene matches. Germline V gene lookup returns CDR1 KGHSH and CDR2 LQKENI. This CDR3 is built from 15 residues. CDR3 residues: CASSPSGGSYYEQYV. DNA for the CDR3: TGTGCCAGCTCACCATCAGGGGGCTCATACTACGAGCAGTACGTC.

The CDR3 loop is CASSSRAADVGSYEQYF. The CDR3 nucleotides read TGTGCCAGCAGTTCAAGGGCAGCGGACGTAGGGTCCTACGAGCAGTACTTC. This chain connects TRBV27 to TRBJ2-7; possible D gene TRBD2, 5 bases. Trimming shortened V by 4 bases and J by 1 base, and 20 bases separated the two germline ends. Germline V CDR1 and CDR2: MNHEY, SMNVEV (reference sequence). This CDR3 is built from 17 residues.

V gene TRBV18 combines with J gene TRBJ2-6; 8 bases fit TRBD1. Germline loops: CDR1 KGHSH, CDR2 LQKENI. The length of the CDR3 is 18 residues. V shed 1 base and J 3 bases; nucleotides not matched to a gene: 8. CDR3 loop: CASSPRTGNLYGANVLTF. The CDR3 DNA reads TGTGCCAGCTCACCACGGACAGGGAATTTGTATGGGGCCAACGTCCTGACTTTC.

In DNA, the CDR3 is TGTGCCAGCTCCATCACCTCGGCTAGCGGGAGGGCCAGGGCCTCCTACGAGCAGTACTTC. Residues: CASSITSASGRARASYEQYF. The V and J genes are TRBV18 and TRBJ2-7; 12 bases fit TRBD2. Germline CDR1 is KGHSH and CDR2 is LQKENI. The trim removed 6 bases at V and 0 bases at J, leaving 18 bases unmatched. The length of the CDR3 is 20 residues. The full variable domain, in which reference TRBV18 and TRBJ2-7 provide the parts outside the CDR3, is NAGVMQNPRHLVRRRGQEARLRCSPMKGHSHVYWYRQLPEEGLKFMVYLQKENIIDESGMPKERFSAEFPKEGPSILRIQQVVRGDSAAYFCASSITSASGRARASYEQYFGPGTRLTVT.

The chain is built from TRBV27 and TRBJ2-1; the D gene is possibly TRBD2 (5 bases). V lost 2 bases and J 0 bases, leaving 14 bases between the germline ends. The CDR3 has 17 residues. The germline V gene has CDR1 MNHEY and CDR2 SMNVEV (reference sequence). The CDR3: CASSLRETVSSYNEQFF. The CDR3 bases are TGTGCCAGCAGTTTAAGGGAGACGGTCAGCTCCTACAATGAGCAGTTCTTC.

The chain links TRBV7-7 to TRBJ2-7; TRBD2 agrees at 7 bases. This CDR3 contains 15 residues. In germline, CDR1 is SSHAT, CDR2 FNYEAQ (reference sequence). The junction had 10 bases not matched to a gene; V was cut back by 2 bases and J by 6 bases. CDR3 in amino acids: CASSLKTAGASEQYV. The CDR3 bases are TGTGCCAGCAGCTTAAAAACGGCGGGAGCGAGCGAGCAGTACGTC.

The chain couples TRBV7-9 to TRBJ1-2; the D is unclear. This CDR3 comprises 18 residues. The germline V and J ends were trimmed by 1 base and 3 bases, with 21 bases remaining between them. Germline V gene lookup returns CDR1 SEHNR and CDR2 FQNEAQ (reference sequence). CDR3 DNA: TGTGCCAGCAGCTTAGTTTCCTTTACAGCCCAACAAGACTATGGCTACACCTTC. Protein sequence: CASSLVSFTAQQDYGYTF.

This chain links TRBV6-5 with TRBJ2-1, with 7 bases lining up with TRBD1. This CDR3 region has 12 residues. Looked up from germline, CDR1 is MNHEY and CDR2 is SVGAGI. Trimming cost V 6 bases and J 8 bases; bases outside gene matches: 4. The chain's CDR3 is CASRTGYHEQFF. CDR3 sequence (DNA): TGTGCCAGCAGGACAGGGTACCATGAGCAGTTCTTC.

This clone occurred once. This chain connects TRBV11-3 to TRBJ2-1; D perhaps matches TRBD2 (6 bases). This CDR3 region has 14 residues. V dropped 5 bases and J dropped 1 base, with 9 bases sitting between them. The germline CDR1 and CDR2 sequences are SGHNT and YENEEA. CDR3 sequence: CASSQEGSYNEQFF. CDR3 bases: TGTGCCAGCAGCCAGGAGGGTTCCTACAATGAGCAGTTCTTC.